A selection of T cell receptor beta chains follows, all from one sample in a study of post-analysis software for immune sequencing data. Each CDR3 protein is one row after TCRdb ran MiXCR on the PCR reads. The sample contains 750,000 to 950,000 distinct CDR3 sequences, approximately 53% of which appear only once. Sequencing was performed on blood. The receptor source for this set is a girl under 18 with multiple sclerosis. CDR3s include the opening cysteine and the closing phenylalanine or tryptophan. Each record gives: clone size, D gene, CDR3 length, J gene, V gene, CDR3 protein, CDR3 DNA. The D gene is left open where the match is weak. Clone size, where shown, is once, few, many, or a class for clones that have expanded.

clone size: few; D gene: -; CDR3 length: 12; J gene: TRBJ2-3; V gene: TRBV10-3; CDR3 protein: CASRSGTDTQYF; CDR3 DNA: TGTGCCAGCAGATCCGGGACAGATACGCAGTATTTT
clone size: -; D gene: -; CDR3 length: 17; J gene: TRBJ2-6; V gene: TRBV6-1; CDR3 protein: CASKKVPEGAGANVLTF; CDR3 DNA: TGTGCCAGCAAGAAGGTCCCAGAGGGGGCTGGGGCCAACGTCCTGACTTTC
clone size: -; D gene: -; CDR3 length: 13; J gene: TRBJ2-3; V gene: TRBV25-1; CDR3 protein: CASGGPSPDTQYF; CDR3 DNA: TGTGCCAGCGGGGGACCGTCCCCAGATACGCAGTATTTT
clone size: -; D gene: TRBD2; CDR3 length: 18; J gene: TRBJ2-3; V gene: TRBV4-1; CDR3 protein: CASSHSGTSGTDGNTQYF; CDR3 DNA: TGCGCCAGCAGCCATTCCGGGACTAGCGGGACCGATGGGAATACGCAGTATTTT
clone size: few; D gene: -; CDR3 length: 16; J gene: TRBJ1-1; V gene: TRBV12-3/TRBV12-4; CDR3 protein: CASSPSGHTTNTEAFF; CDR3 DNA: TGTGCCAGCAGTCCGTCGGGCCACACGACCAACACTGAAGCTTTCTTT
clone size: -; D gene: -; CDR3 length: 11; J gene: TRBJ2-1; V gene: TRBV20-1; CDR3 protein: CSASGVLEQFF; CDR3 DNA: TGCAGTGCTAGTGGGGTTCTTGAGCAGTTCTTC
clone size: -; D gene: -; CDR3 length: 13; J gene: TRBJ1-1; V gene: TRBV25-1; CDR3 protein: CASTRRSNTEAFF; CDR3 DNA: TGTGCCAGCACCAGGCGGAGTAACACTGAAGCTTTCTTT
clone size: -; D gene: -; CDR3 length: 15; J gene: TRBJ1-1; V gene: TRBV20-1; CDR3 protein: CSARVRRAWNTEALF; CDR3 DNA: TGCAGTGCTAGAGTACGTAGAGCTTGGAACACTGAAGCTTTGTTT
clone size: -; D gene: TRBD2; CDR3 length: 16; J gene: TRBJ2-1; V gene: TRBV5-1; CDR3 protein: CASSLAAGGPVHEQFF; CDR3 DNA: TGCGCCAGCAGCTTGGCGGCGGGAGGGCCTGTCCATGAGCAGTTCTTC
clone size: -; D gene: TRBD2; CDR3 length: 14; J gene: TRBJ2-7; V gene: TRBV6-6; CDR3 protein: CASGSGRSAYEQYF; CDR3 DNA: TGTGCCAGCGGGAGCGGGAGGTCCGCCTACGAGCAGTACTTC
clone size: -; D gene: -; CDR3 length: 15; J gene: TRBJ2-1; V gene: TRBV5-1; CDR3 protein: CASSLGPERINEQFF; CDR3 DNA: TGCGCCAGCAGCTTAGGGCCCGAACGGATCAATGAGCAGTTCTTC
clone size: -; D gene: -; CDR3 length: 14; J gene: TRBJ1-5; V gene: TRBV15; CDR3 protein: CATSSLAGNQPQHF; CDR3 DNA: TGTGCCACCAGCAGTCTAGCAGGGAATCAGCCCCAGCATTTT
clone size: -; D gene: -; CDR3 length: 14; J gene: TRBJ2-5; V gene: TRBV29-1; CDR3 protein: CNVAGVRNKETQYF; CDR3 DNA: TGCAACGTTGCAGGGGTCAGAAATAAAGAGACCCAGTACTTC
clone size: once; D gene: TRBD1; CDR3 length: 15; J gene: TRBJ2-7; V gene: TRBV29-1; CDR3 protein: CSVAGGQGTVREQYF; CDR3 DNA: TGCAGCGTTGCGGGCGGACAGGGGACGGTGAGGGAGCAGTACTTC
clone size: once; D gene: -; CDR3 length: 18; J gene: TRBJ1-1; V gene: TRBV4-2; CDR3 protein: CASSQDVTGRLENTEAFF; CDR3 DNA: TGTGCCAGCAGCCAAGATGTCACAGGGCGACTTGAGAACACTGAAGCTTTCTTT
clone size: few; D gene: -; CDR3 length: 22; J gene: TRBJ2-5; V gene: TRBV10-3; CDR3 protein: CAISKHPGTEETSARVREAQYF; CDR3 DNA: TGTGCCATCTCCAAACACCCCGGGACTGAAGAAACCAGCGCACGGGTGAGAGAGGCCCAGTACTTC
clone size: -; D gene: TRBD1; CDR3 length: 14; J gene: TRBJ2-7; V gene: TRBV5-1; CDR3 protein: CASGGQGGYNEQYF; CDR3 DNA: TGCGCCAGCGGTGGACAGGGGGGCTACAATGAGCAGTACTTC
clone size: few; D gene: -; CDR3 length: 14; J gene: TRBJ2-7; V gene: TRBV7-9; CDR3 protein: CASSLREQIYEQYF; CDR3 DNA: TGTGCCAGCAGCTTACGAGAGCAGATCTACGAGCAGTACTTC
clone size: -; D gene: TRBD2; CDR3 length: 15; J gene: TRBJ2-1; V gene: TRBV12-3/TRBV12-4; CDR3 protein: CASSGLAGQYNEQFF; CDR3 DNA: TGTGCCAGCAGTGGACTAGCGGGACAATACAATGAGCAGTTCTTC
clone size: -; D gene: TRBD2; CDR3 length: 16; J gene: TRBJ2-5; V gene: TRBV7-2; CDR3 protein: CASSLASRRERETQYF; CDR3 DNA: TGTGCCAGCAGCTTAGCCTCCCGGCGGGAGCGAGAGACCCAGTACTTC
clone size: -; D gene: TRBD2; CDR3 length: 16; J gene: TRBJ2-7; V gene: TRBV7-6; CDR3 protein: CASSPERRGSGYEQYF; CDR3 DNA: TGTGCCAGCAGCCCCGAAAGGCGGGGGAGCGGGTACGAGCAGTACTTC
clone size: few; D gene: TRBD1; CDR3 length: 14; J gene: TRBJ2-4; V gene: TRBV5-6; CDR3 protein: CASSKQGPQDIQYF; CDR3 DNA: TGTGCCAGCAGCAAACAGGGGCCCCAAGACATTCAGTACTTC
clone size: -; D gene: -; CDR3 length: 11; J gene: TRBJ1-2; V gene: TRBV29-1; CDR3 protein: CSVDEGAGYTF; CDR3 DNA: TGCAGCGTGGATGAGGGTGCGGGCTACACCTTC
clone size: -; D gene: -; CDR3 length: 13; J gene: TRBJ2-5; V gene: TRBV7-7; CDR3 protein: CASSLYAQETQYF; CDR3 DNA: TGTGCTAGCAGCTTATACGCTCAAGAGACCCAGTACTTC
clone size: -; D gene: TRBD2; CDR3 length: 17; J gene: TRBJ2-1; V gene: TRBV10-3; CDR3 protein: CAISDGGRNEHLNEQFF; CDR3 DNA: TGTGCCATCAGTGACGGCGGGAGGAACGAGCACCTCAATGAGCAGTTCTTC
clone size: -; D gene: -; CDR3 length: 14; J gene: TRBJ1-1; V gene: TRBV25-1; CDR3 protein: CASSEEWGSTEAFF; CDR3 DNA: TGTGCCAGCAGTGAAGAATGGGGATCCACTGAAGCTTTCTTT
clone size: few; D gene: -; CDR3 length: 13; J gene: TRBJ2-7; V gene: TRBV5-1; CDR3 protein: CASSTRGLYEQYF; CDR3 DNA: TGCGCCAGCAGCACCCGGGGCCTCTACGAGCAGTACTTC
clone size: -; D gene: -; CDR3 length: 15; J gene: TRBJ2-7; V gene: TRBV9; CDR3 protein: CASSVDPGEPYEQYF; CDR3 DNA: TGTGCCAGCAGCGTAGACCCGGGGGAACCCTACGAGCAGTACTTC
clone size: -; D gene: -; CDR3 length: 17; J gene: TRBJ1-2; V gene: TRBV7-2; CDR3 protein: CASSLAEGGGPNYGYTF; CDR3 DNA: TGTGCCAGCAGCTTAGCAGAGGGAGGGGGACCCAACTATGGCTACACCTTC
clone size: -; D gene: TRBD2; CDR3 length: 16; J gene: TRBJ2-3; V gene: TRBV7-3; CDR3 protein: CASSLRPSGTTDTQYF; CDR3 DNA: TGTGCCAGCAGCTTAAGGCCTAGCGGGACCACAGATACGCAGTATTTT
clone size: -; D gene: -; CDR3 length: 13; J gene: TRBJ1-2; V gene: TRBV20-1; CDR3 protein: CSASRPTGYGYTF; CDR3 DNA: TGCAGTGCTAGTCGACCGACCGGCTATGGCTACACCTTC
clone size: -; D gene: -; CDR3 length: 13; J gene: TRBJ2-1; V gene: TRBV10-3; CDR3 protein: CAIRGADYNEQFF; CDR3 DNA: TGTGCCATCAGGGGAGCGGACTACAATGAGCAGTTCTTC
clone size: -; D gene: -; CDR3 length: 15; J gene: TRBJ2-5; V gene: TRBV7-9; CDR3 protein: CASSLVTGAQETQYF; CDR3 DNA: TGTGCCAGCAGCTTAGTTACAGGAGCCCAAGAGACCCAGTACTTC
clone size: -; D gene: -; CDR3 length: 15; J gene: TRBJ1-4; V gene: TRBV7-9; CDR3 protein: CASSLRLATNEKLFF; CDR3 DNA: TGTGCCAGCAGCTTAAGACTGGCAACTAATGAAAAACTGTTTTTT
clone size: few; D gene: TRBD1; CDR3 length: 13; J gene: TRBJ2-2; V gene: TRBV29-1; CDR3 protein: CGRGLGNTGELFF; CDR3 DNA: TGTGGCAGGGGGCTGGGGAACACCGGGGAGCTGTTTTTT